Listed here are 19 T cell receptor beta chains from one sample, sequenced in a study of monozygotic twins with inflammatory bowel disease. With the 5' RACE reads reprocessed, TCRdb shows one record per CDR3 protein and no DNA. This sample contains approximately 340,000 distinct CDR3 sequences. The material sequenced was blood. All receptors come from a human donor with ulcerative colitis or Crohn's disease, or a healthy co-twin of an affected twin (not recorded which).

The CDR3 is CASRAQGPAYEQYF. This chain links TRBV2 with TRBJ2-7; TCRdb reports TRBD1, a call that lacks DNA to check it against. CDR3 size: 14 residues. Looked up from germline, CDR1 is SNHLY and CDR2 is FYNNEI.

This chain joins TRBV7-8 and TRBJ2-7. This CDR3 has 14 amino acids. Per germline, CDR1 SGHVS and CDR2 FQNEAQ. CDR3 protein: CASRRRWSGHEQYF.

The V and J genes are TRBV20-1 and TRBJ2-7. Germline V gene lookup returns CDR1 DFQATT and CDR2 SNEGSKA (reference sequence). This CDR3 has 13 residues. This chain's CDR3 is CSAPDTASYEQYF.

The CDR3 is CASSLLTGGQYNEQFF. V and J are TRBV5-1 and TRBJ2-1; TCRdb designates TRBD1, a call that cannot be tested without DNA. The CDR3 extends over 16 amino acids. Germline V gene lookup returns CDR1 SGHRS and CDR2 YFSETQ.

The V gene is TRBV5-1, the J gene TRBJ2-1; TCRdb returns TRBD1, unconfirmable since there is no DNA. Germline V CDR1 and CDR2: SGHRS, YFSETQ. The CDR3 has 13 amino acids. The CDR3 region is CASNQGMENEQFF.

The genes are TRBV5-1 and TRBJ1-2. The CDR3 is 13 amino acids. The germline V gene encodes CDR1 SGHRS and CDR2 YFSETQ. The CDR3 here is CASSLGPRYGYTF.

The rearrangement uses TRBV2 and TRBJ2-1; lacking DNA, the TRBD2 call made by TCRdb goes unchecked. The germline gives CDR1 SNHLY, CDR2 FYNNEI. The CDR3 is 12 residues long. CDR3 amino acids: CASRIAGGPQFF.

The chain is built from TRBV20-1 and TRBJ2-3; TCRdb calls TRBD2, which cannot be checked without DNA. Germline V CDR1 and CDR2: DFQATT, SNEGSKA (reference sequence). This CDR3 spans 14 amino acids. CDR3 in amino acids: CSAPWSGRTDTQYF.

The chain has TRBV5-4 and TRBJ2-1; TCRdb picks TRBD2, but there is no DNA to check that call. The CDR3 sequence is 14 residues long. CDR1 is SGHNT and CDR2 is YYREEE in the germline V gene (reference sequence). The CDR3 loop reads CASRTGTSYNEQFF. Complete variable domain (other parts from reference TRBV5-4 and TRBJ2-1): ETGVTQSPTHLIKTRGQQVTLRCSSQSGHNTVSWYQQALGQGPQFIFQYYREEENGRGNFPPRFSGLQFPNYSSELNVNALELDDSALYLCASRTGTSYNEQFFGPGTRLTVL.

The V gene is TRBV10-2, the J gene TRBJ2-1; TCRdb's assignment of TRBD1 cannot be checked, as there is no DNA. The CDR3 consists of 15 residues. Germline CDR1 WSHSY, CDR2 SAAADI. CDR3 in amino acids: CASSTGSAIPIEQFF.

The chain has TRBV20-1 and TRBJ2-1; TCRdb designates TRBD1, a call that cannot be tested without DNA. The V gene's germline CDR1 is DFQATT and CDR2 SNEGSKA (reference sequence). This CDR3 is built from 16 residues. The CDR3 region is CSARTISRDNFNEQFF.

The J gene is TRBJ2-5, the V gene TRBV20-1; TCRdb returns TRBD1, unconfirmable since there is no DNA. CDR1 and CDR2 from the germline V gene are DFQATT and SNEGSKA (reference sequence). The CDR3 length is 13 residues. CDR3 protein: CSASTQGWGTQYF.

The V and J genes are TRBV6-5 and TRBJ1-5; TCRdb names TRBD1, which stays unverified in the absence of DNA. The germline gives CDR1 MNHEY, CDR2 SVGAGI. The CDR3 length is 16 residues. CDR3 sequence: CASSSGVGGRNQPQHF.

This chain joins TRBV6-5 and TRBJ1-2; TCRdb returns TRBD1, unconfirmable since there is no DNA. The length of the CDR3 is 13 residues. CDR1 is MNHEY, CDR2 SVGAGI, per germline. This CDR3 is CASRPDRNYGYTF.

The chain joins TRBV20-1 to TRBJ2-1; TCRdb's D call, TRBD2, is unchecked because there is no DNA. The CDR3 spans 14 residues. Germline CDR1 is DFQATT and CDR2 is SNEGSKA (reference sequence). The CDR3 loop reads CSAGPGTGYNEQFF.

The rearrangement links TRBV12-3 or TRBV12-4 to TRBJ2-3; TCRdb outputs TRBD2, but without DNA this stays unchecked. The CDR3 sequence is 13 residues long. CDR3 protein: CASSRTSWDTQYF.

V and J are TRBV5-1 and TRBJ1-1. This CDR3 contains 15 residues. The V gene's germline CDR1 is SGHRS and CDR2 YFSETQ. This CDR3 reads CASKMVDGLGTEAFF.

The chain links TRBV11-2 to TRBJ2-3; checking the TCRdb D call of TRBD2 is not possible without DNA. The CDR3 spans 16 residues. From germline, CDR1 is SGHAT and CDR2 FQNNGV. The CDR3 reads CASSLGLAVHTDTQYF. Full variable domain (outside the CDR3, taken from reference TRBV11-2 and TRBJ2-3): EAGVAQSPRYKIIEKRQSVAFWCNPISGHATLYWYQQILGQGPKLLIQFQNNGVVDDSQLPKDRFSAERLKGVDSTLKIQPAKLEDSAVYLCASSLGLAVHTDTQYFGPGTRLTVL.

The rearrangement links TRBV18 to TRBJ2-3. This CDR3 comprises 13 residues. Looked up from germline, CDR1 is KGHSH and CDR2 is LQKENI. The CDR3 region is CASSQVLADTQYF.